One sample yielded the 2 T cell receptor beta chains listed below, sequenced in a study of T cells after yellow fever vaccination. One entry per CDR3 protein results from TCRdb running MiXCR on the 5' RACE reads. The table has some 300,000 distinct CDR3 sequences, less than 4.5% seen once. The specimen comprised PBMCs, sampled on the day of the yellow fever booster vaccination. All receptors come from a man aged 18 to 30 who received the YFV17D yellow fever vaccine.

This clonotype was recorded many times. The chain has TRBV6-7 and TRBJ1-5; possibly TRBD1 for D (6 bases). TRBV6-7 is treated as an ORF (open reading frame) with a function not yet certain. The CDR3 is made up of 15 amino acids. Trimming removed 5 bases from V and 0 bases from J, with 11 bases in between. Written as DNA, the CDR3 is TGTGCCAGCAGTGAGGGACACCATAGCAATCAGCCCCAGCATTTT. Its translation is CASSEGHHSNQPQHF.

The CDR3 region is CASSRPPGQGSEAFF. CDR3 in DNA: TGTGCCAGCAGTCGCCCCCCGGGACAGGGTTCTGAAGCTTTCTTT. This chain links TRBV28 with TRBJ1-1; 9 bases line up with TRBD1. J gave up 6 bases and V 5 bases, and 10 bases lay outside the gene matches. The CDR3 has 15 residues. Germline loops: CDR1 MDHEN, CDR2 SYDVKM.